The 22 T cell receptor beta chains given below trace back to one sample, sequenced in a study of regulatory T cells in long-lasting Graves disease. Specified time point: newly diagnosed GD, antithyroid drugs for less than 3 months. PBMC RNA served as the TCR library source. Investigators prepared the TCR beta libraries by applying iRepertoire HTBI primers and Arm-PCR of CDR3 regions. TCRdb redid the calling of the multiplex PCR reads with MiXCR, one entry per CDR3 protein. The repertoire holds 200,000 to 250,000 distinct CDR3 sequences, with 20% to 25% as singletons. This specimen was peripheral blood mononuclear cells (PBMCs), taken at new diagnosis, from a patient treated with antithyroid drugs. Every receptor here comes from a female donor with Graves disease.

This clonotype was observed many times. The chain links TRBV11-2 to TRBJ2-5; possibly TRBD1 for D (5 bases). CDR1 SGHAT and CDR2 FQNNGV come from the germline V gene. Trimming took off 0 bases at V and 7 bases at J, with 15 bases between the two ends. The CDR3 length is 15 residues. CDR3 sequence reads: CASSLEGSGSATQYF. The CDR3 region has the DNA TGTGCCAGCAGCTTAGAGGGCTCAGGGTCAGCGACCCAGTACTTC. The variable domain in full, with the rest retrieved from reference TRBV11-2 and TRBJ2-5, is EAGVAQSPRYKIIEKRQSVAFWCNPISGHATLYWYQQILGQGPKLLIQFQNNGVVDDSQLPKDRFSAERLKGVDSTLKIQPAKLEDSAVYLCASSLEGSGSATQYFGPGTRLLVL.

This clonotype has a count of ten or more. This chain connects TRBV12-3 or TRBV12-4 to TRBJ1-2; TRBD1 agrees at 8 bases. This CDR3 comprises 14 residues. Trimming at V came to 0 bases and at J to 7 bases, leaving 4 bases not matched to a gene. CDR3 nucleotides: TGTGCCAGCAGTTTAGCCCAGGGGGCCGGTGGCTACACCTTC. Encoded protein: CASSLAQGAGGYTF.

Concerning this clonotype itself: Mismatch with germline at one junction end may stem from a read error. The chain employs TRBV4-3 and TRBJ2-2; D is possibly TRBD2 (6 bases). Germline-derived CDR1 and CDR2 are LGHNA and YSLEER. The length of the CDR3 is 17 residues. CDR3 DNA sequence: TGCGCCAACAGCCAAGTTAAAGGGAGCGGGCAGACCGGGGAGCTGTTTTTT. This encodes CANSQVKGSGQTGELFF.

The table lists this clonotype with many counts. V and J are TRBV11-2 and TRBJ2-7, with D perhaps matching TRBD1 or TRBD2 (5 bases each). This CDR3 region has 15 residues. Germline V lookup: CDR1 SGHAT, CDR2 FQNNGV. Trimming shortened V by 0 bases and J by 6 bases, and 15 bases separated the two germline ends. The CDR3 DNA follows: TGTGCCAGCAGCTTAGAATCTGGGGGTCGTGCCGAGCAGTACTTC. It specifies CASSLESGGRAEQYF.

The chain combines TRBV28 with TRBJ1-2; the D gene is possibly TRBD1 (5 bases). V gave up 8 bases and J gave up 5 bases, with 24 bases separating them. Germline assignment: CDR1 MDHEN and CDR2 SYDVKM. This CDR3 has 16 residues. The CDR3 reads CASRSGAWTMGYGYTF. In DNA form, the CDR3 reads TGTGCCAGCCGCAGTGGCGCCTGGACAATGGGGTATGGCTACACCTTC.

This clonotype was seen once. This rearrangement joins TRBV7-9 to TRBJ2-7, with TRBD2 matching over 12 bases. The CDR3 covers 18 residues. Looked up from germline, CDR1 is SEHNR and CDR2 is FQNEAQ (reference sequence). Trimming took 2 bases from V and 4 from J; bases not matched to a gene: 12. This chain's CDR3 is CASSLSRTSGGPAYEQYF. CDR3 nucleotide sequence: TGTGCCAGCAGCTTATCGCGCACTAGCGGGGGGCCAGCATACGAGCAGTACTTC.

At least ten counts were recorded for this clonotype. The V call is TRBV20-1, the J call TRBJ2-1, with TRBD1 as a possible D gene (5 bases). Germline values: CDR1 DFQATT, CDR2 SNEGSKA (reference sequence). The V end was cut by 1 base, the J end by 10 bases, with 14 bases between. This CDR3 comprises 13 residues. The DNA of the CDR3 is TGCAGTGCTAGAGCCCCAAGGGGCTACGAGCAGTTCTTC. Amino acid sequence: CSARAPRGYEQFF.

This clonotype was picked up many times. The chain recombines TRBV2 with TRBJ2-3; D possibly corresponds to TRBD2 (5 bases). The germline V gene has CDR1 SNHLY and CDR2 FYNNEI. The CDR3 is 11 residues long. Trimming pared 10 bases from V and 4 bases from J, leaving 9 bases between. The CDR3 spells CAMAEADTQYF. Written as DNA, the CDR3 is TGTGCCATGGCGGAGGCAGATACGCAGTATTTT.

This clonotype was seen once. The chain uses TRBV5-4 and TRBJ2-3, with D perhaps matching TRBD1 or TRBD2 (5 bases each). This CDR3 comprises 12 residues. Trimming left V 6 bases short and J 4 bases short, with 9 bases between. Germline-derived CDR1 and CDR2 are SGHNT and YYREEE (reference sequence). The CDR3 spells CASTRDADTQYF. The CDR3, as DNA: TGTGCCAGCACCAGGGACGCAGATACGCAGTATTTT.

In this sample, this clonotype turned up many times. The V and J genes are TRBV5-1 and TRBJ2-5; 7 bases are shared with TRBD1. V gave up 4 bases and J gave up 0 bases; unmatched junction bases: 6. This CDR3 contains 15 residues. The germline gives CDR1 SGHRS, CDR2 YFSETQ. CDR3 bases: TGCGCCAGCAGCCTACGGGGACAGAACCAAGAGACCCAGTACTTC. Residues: CASSLRGQNQETQYF.

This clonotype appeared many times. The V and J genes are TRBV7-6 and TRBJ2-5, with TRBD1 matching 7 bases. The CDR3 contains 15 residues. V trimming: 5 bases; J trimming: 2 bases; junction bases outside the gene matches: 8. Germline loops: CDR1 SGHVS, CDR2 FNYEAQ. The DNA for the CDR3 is TGTGCCAGCAGCCCAGGGGGACGGATTCAAGAGACCCAGTACTTC. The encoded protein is CASSPGGRIQETQYF.

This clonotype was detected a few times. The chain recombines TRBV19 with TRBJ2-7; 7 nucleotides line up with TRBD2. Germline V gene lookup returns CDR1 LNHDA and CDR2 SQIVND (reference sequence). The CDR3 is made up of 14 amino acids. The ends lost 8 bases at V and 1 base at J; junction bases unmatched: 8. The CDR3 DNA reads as TGTGCCAGTTCGCTAGCGGTGGGATCCTACGAGCAGTACTTC. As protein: CASSLAVGSYEQYF.

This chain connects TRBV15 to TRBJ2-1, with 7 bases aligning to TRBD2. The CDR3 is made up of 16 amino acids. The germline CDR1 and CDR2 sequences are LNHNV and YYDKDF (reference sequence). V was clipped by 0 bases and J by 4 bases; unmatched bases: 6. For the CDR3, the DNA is TGTGCCACCAGCAGAGATTTTGGAGCGGGATACAATGAGCAGTTCTTC. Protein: CATSRDFGAGYNEQFF.

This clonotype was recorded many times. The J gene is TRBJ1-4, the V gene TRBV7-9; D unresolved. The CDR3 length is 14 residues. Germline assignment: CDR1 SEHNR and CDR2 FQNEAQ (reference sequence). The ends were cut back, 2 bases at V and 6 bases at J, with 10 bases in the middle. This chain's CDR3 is CASSLRGIYEKLFF. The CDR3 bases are TGTGCCAGCAGCTTAAGAGGCATCTATGAAAAACTGTTTTTT. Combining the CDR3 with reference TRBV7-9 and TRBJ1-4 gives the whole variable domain DTGVSQNPRHKITKRGQNVTFRCDPISEHNRLYWYRQTLGQGPEFLTYFQNEAQLEKSRLLSDRFSAERPKGSFSTLEIQRTEQGDSAMYLCASSLRGIYEKLFFGSGTQLSVL.

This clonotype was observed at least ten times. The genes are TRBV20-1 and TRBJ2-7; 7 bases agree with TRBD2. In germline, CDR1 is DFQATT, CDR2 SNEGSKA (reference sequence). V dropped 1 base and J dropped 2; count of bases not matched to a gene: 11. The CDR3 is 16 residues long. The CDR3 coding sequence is TGCAGTGCTAGAGCCAGCGGGGCTAAGTACGCCTACGAGCAGTACTTC. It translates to CSARASGAKYAYEQYF.

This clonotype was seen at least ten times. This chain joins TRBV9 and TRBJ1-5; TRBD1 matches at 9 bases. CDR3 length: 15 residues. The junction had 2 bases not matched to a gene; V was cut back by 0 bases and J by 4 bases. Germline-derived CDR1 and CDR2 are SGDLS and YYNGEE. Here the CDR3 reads CASSVEGQGNQPQHF. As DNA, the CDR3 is TGTGCCAGCAGCGTAGAAGGACAGGGGAATCAGCCCCAGCATTTT.

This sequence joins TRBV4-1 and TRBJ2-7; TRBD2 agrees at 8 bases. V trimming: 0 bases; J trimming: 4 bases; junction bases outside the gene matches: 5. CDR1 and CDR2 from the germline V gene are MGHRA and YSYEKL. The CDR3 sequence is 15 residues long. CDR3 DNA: TGCGCCAGCAGCCAAGATACTAGCGGACGTTACGAGCAGTACTTC. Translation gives CASSQDTSGRYEQYF.

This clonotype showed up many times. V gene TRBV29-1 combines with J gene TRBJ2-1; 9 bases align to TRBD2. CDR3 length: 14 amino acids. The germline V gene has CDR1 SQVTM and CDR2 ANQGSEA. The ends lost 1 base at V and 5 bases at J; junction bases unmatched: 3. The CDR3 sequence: CSVEGLAVNNEQFF. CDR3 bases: TGCAGCGTTGAAGGACTAGCGGTTAACAATGAGCAGTTCTTC.

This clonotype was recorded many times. CDR3 region: CSARDSGRGQEAFF. CDR3 nucleotides: TGCAGTGCTAGAGATTCGGGCAGGGGGCAGGAAGCTTTCTTT. The chain combines TRBV20-1 with TRBJ1-1, with 8 positions matching TRBD1. The V gene end was trimmed by 0 bases and the J gene end by 8 bases; junction bases not matched to a gene: 8. The CDR3 sequence is 14 residues long. In germline, CDR1 is DFQATT, CDR2 SNEGSKA (reference sequence).

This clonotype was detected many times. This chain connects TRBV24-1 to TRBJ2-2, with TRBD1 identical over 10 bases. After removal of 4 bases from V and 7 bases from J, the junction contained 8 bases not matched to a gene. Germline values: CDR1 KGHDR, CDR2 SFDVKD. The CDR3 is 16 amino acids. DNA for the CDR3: TGTGCCACCAGTGACCAAGACAGGGGGCGGGACGGGGAGCTGTTTTTT. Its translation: CATSDQDRGRDGELFF.

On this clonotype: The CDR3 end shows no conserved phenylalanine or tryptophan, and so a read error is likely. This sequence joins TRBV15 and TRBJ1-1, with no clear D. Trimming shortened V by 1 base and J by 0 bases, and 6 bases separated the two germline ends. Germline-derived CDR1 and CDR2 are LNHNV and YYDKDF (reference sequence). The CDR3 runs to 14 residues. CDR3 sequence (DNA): TGTGCCACCAGCAGAGTCCTTGTGAACACTGAAGCTTTCTCT. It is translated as CATSRVLVNTEAFS.

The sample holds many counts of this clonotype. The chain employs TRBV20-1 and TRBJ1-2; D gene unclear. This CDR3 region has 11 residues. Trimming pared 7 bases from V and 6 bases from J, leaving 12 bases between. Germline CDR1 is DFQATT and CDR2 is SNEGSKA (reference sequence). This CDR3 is CSGRENDGYTF. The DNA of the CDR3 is TGCAGTGGGAGAGAGAATGATGGCTACACCTTC.